This T cell receptor (beta chain) was captured in a study of CD8 T cells in ankylosing spondylitis. Trimming took 7 bases from V and 6 from J, leaving 16 bases between them. Germline assignment: CDR1 SGHVS and CDR2 FQNEAQ. The CDR3 totals 13 residues. This clonotype was recorded many times. Its cognate antigen is unknown. Study-wide findings and caveats: Disease-linked clones were reportedly significantly enriched in matched ankylosing spondylitis synovial fluid. Prior work had noted some motif variants in reactive arthritis blood and synovial fluid.

Quantitative 5'-RACE was performed with molecular barcodes, and it yielded the TCR beta libraries. TCRdb re-analysed the 5' RACE reads in MiXCR, keeping a single row per CDR3 protein. The sample includes around 250,000 distinct CDR3 sequences, roughly 10% seen only once; the top ten take less than 7%. V is TRBV7-8 and J is TRBJ2-7, with D uncertain. This sequence originates from a male donor with ankylosing spondylitis or in good health (not recorded which). Material for sequencing was blood, either unsorted or a sorted T cell fraction (not recorded which). DNA for the CDR3: TGTGCCAGCACGGTGGGGATAGCATTCGAGCAGTACTTC. It encodes CASTVGIAFEQYF.